Sequencing of this T cell receptor beta chain was carried out in a study of cytomegalovirus exposure and HLA in healthy donors. Study-level results: There were 150 to 200 TCR beta chains listed as cytomegalovirus-associated. Data from an earlier analysis indicated that most TCR beta V segments were productive either about 87% or about 30% of the time.

PCR amplification relied on 60 Vbeta primers (plus 13 Jbeta primers). Sequencing used immunoSEQ multiplex PCR; TCRdb keeps in-frame clones, though not all of them. The sample contains 98,000 or so clones, around four fifths of which appear only once. Germline CDR1 reads MNHNY; CDR2 reads SVGAGI (reference sequence). V lost 4 bases and J lost 8, with 11 bases in between. The CDR3 is made up of 13 amino acids. Comment on this clone: Its cognate antigen is unknown.

The V and J genes are TRBV6-6 and TRBJ1-4, with D unresolved. This TCR was recovered from a man aged 35 to 55 in good health and CMV-seronegative. Sequencing used PBMCs. In DNA, the CDR3 is TGTGCCAGCAGTTTATCTAATCGGGAAAAACTGTTTTTT. Its protein product is CASSLSNREKLFF.